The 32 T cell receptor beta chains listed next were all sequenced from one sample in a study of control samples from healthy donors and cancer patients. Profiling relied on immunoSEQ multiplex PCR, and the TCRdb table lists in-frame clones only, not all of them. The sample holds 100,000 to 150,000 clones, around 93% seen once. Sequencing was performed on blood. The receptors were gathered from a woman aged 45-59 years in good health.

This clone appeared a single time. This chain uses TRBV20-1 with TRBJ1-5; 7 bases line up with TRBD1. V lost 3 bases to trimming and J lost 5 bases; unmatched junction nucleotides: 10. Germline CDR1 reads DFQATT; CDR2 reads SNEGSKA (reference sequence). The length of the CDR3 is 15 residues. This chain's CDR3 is CSASDRQGTYQPQHF. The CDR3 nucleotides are TGCAGTGCTAGTGACCGACAGGGAACATATCAGCCCCAGCATTTT.

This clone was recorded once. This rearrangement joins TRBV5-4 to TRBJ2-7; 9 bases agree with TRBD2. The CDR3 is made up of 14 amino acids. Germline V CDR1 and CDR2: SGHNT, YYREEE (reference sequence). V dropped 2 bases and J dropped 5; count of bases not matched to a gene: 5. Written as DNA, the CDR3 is TGTGCCAGCAGCTTAGCGGGGGGAGTCCACGAGCAGTACTTC. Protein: CASSLAGGVHEQYF.

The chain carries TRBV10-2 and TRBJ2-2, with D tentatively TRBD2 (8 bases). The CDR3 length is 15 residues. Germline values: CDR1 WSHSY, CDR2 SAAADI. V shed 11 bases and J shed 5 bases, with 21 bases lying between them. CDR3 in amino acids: CARVGGGQSTGELFF. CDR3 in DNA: TGCGCCCGCGTCGGGGGGGGACAGAGTACCGGGGAGCTGTTTTTT.

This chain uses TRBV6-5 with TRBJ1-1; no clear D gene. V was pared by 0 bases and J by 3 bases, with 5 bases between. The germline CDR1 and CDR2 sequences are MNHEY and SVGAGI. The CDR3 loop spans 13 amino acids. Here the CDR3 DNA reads TGTGCCAGCAGTTACTCCCAGTACACTGAAGCTTTCTTT. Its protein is CASSYSQYTEAFF.

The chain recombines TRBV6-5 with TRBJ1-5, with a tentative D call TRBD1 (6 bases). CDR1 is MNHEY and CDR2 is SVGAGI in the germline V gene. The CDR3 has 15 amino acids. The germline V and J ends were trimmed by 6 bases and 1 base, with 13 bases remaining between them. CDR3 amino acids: CASRGGPLSNQPQHF. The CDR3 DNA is TGTGCCAGCAGAGGGGGACCTTTAAGCAATCAGCCCCAGCATTTT.

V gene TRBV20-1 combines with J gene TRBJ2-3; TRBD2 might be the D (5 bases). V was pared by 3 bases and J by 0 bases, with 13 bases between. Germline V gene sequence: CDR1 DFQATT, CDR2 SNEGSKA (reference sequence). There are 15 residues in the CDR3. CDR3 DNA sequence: TGCAGTGCTAGTAACCGCTGGACTAGCACAGATACGCAGTATTTT. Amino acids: CSASNRWTSTDTQYF.

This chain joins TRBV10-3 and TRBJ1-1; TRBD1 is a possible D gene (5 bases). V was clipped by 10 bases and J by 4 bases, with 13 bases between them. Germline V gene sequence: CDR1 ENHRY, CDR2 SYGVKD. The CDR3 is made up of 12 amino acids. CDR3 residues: CATFGGSTEAFF. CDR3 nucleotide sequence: TGTGCCACCTTTGGGGGTAGCACTGAAGCTTTCTTT.

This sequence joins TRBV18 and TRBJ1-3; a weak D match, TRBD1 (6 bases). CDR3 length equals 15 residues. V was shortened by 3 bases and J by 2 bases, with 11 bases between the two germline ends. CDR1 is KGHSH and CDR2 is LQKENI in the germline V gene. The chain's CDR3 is CASSPQAGAGNTIYF. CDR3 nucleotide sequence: TGTGCCAGCTCACCCCAAGCAGGGGCTGGAAACACCATATATTTT. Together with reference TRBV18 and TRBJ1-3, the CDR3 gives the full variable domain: NAGVMQNPRHLVRRRGQEARLRCSPMKGHSHVYWYRQLPEEGLKFMVYLQKENIIDESGMPKERFSAEFPKEGPSILRIQQVVRGDSAAYFCASSPQAGAGNTIYFGEGSWLTVV.

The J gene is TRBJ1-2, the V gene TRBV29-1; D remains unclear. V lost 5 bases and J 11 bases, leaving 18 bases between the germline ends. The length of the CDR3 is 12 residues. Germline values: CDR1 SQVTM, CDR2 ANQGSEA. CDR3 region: CSVNNPVLGYTF. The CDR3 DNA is TGCAGCGTTAACAACCCAGTCTTGGGGTACACCTTC.

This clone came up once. CDR3 protein: CASSSRLGSATDTQYF. CDR3 bases: TGCGCCAGCAGCTCTCGCCTCGGGTCGGCCACAGATACGCAGTATTTT. The genes are TRBV5-1 and TRBJ2-3; D is unresolved. CDR1 SGHRS and CDR2 YFSETQ come from the germline V gene. V dropped 3 bases and J dropped 2 bases, with 16 bases sitting between them. The CDR3 length is 16 residues.

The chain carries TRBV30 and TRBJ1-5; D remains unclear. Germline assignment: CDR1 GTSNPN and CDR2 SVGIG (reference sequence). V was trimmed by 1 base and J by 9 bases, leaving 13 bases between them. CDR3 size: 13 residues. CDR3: CAWSGGRYAPQHF. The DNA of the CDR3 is TGTGCCTGGAGTGGTGGCCGGTATGCGCCCCAGCATTTT.

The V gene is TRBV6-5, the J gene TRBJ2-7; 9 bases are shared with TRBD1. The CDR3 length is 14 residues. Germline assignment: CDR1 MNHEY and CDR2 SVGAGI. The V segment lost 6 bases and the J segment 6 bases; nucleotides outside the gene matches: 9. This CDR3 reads CASRQGAPLLEQYF. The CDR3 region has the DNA TGTGCCAGCAGACAGGGGGCCCCTCTGCTCGAGCAGTACTTC.

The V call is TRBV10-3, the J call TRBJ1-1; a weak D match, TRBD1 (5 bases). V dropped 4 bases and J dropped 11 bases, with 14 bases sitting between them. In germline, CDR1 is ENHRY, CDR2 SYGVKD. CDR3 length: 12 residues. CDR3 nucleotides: TGTGCCATCAGTGGGGACCCACTATCCGCTTTCTTT. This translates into CAISGDPLSAFF.

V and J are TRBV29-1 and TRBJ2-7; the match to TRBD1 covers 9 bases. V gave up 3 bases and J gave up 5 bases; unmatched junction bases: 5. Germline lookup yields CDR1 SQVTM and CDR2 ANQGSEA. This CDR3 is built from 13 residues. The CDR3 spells CSVEYRGRHEQYF. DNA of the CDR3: TGCAGCGTTGAGTACAGGGGGCGACACGAGCAGTACTTC.

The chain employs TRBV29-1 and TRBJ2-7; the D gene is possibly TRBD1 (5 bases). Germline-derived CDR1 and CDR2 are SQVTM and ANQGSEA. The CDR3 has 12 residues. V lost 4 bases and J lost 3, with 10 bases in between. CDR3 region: CSVGQGFYEQYF. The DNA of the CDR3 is TGCAGCGTTGGGCAGGGTTTCTACGAGCAGTACTTC.

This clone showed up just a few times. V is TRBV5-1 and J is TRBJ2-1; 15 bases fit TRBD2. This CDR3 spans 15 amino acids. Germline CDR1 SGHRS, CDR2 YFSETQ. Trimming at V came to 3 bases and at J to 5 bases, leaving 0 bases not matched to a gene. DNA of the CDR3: TGCGCCAGCAGCTGGACTAGCGGGAGGGACAATGAGCAGTTCTTC. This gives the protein CASSWTSGRDNEQFF.

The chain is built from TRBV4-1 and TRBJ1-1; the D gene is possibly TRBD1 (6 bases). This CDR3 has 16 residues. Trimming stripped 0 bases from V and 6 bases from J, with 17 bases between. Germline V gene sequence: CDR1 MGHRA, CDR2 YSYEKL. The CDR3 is CASSQDWSQGVAEAFF. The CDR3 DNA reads TGCGCCAGCAGCCAAGATTGGTCACAGGGCGTAGCTGAAGCTTTCTTT.

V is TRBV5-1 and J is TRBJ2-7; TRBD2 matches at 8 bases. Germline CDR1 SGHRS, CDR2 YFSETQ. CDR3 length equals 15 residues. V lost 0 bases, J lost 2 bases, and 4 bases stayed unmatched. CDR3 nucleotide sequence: TGCGCCAGCAGCTTGGTTCTAGCGGGTCCCTACGAGCAGTACTTC. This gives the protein CASSLVLAGPYEQYF.

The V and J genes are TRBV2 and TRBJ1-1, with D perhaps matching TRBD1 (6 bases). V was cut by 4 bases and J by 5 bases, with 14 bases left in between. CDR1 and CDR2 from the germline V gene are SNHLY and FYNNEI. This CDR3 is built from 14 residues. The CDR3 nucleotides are TGTGCCAGCAGTGTTACAGGGAGTCAAACTGAAGCTTTCTTT. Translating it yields CASSVTGSQTEAFF.

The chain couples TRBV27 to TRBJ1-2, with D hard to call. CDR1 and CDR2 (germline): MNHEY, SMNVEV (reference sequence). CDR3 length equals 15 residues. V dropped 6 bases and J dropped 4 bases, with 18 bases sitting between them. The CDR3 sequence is CASRDARRLGYGYTF. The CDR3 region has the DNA TGTGCCAGCAGGGACGCGAGAAGGCTCGGCTATGGCTACACCTTC.

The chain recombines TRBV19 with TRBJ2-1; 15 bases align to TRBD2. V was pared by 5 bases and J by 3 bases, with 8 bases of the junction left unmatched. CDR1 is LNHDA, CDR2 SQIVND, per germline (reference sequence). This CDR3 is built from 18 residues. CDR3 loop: CASSLRTSGRALYNEQFF. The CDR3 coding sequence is TGTGCCAGTAGTTTACGGACTAGCGGGAGGGCCCTCTACAATGAGCAGTTCTTC. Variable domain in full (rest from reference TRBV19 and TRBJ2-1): DGGITQSPKYLFRKEGQNVTLSCEQNLNHDAMYWYRQDPGQGLRLIYYSQIVNDFQKGDIAEGYSVSREKKESFPLTVTSAQKNPTAFYLCASSLRTSGRALYNEQFFGPGTRLTVL.

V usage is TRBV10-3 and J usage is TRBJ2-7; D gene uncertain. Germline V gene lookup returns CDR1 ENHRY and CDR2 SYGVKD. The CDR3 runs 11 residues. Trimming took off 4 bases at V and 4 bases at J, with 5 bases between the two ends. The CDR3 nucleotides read TGTGCCATCAGTGGGAGTTACGAGCAGTACTTC. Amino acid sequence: CAISGSYEQYF.

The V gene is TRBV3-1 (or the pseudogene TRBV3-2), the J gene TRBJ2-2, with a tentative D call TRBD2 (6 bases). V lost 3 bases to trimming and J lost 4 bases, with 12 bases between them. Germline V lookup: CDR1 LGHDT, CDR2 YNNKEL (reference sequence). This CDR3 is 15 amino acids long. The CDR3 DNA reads TGTGCCAGCAGCCAGGGCGGGATTTTCACCGGGGAGCTGTTTTTT. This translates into CASSQGGIFTGELFF.

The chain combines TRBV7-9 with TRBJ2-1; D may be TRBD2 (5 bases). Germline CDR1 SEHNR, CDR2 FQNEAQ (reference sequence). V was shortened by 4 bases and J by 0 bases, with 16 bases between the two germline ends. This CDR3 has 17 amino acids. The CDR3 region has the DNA TGTGCCAGCAGCTATACCAAGGTGGGGAGCTCCTACAATGAGCAGTTCTTC. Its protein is CASSYTKVGSSYNEQFF.

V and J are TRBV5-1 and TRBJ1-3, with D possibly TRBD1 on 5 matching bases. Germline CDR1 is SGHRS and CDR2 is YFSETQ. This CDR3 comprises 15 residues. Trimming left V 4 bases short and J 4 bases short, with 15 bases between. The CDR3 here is CASSTRGTPGNTIYF. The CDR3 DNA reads TGCGCCAGCAGCACCCGGGGGACTCCCGGAAACACCATATATTTT.

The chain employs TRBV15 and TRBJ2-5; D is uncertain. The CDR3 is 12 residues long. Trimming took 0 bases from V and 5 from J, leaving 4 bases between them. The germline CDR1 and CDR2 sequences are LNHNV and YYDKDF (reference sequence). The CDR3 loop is CATSRDWETQYF. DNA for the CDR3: TGTGCCACCAGCAGAGATTGGGAGACCCAGTACTTC.

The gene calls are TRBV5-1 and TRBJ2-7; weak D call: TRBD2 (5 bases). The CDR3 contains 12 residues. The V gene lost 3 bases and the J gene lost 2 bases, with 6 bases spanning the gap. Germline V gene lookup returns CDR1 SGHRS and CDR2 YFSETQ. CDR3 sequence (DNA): TGCGCCAGCAGCTCCGGGACCTACGAGCAGTACTTC. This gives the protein CASSSGTYEQYF.

CDR3 coding DNA: TGTGCCAGCCGCTCCGACAGATTAGAGCATTCACCCCTCCACTTT. Protein sequence: CASRSDRLEHSPLHF. The chain uses TRBV27 and TRBJ1-6, with D maybe TRBD1 (5 bases). Trimming shortened V by 8 bases and J by 8 bases, and 19 bases separated the two germline ends. Germline V lookup: CDR1 MNHEY, CDR2 SMNVEV (reference sequence). The CDR3 consists of 15 residues.

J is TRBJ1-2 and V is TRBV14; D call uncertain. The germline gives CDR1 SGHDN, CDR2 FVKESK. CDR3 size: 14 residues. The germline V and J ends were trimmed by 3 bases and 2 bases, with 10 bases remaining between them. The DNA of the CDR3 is TGTGCCAGCAGCCAGGGGTCTGAAAACTATGGCTACACCTTC. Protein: CASSQGSENYGYTF.

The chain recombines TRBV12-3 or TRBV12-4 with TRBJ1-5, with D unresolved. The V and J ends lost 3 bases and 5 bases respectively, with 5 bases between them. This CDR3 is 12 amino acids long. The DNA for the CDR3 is TGTGCCAGCAGTTTTCGCCATCAGCCCCAGCATTTT. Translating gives CASSFRHQPQHF.

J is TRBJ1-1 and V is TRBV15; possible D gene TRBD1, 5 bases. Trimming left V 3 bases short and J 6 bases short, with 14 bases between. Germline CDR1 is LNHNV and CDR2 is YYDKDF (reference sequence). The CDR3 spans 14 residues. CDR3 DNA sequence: TGTGCCACCAGCAGCCCAATTCGGGGGTCTGAAGCTTTCTTT. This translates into CATSSPIRGSEAFF.

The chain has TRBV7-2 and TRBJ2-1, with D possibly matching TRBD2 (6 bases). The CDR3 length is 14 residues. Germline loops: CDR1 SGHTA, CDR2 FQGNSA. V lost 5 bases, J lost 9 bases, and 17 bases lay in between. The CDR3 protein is CASSLSTGVGEQFF. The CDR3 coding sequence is TGTGCCAGCAGCCTCAGCACGGGGGTGGGTGAGCAGTTCTTC.